These 27 T cell receptor beta chains share one sample of origin, sequenced in a study of regulatory T cells in long-lasting Graves disease. To make TCR beta libraries, researchers used iRepertoire HTBI primers and Arm-PCR of CDR3 regions. MiXCR was run by TCRdb on the multiplex PCR reads, yielding one entry per CDR3 protein. The top ten clones hold roughly 18% of a sample with 500,000 to 700,000 distinct CDR3 sequences, about 16% of them seen once. This sample's time point: newly diagnosed GD, antithyroid drugs for less than 3 months. TCR sequences were obtained from RNA taken from PBMCs. The same sample was also used in a study of T cells in Graves' hyperthyroidism and ophthalmopathy.

The starting material was peripheral blood mononuclear cells (PBMCs), obtained at new diagnosis, from a patient treated with antithyroid drugs. The receptors derive from a woman in her twenties or thirties with Graves disease.

This clonotype was counted many times. The chain carries TRBV28 and TRBJ2-7; weak D call: TRBD1 (5 bases). CDR3 size: 15 residues. CDR1 and CDR2 from the germline V gene are MDHEN and SYDVKM. V was shortened by 7 bases and J by 4 bases, with 20 bases between the two germline ends. The CDR3 reads CASTPSGWVRYEQYF. Written as DNA, the CDR3 is TGTGCCAGCACCCCATCAGGGTGGGTTCGGTACGAGCAGTACTTC.

This clonotype came up many times. The chain couples TRBV7-9 to TRBJ1-4; D gene ambiguous. The V gene's germline CDR1 is SEHNR and CDR2 FQNEAQ (reference sequence). Trimming pared 4 bases from V and 5 bases from J, leaving 14 bases between. This CDR3 is built from 15 residues. The CDR3 bases are TGTGCCAGCAGCTCGAAAGGGTCCGTAAATGAAAAACTGTTTTTT. Residues: CASSSKGSVNEKLFF.

The rearrangement links TRBV19 to TRBJ2-4; the D gene could be TRBD1 or TRBD2 (5 bases each). The V end was cut by 4 bases, the J end by 10 bases, with 17 bases between. The CDR3 has 14 amino acids. The germline V gene encodes CDR1 LNHDA and CDR2 SQIVND (reference sequence). CDR3 sequence (DNA): TGTGCCAGTAGTACGGGACCTTTACCCCCTATTCAGTACTTC. It specifies CASSTGPLPPIQYF.

This clonotype was seen a handful of times. The chain links TRBV18 to TRBJ2-5; D gene unclear. Germline CDR1 is KGHSH and CDR2 is LQKENI. With 0 bases removed from V and 1 base from J, the gap between germline ends came to 6 bases. The CDR3 consists of 14 residues. The CDR3 reads CASSPPRTQETQYF. CDR3 nucleotides: TGTGCCAGCTCACCACCGAGGACCCAAGAGACCCAGTACTTC.

This clonotype was recorded a few times. V and J are TRBV20-1 and TRBJ2-7; D possibly matches TRBD1 or TRBD2 (5 bases each). The CDR3 sequence is 12 residues long. Germline V gene lookup returns CDR1 DFQATT and CDR2 SNEGSKA (reference sequence). Trimming shortened V by 0 bases and J by 5 bases, and 8 bases separated the two germline ends. CDR3 sequence (DNA): TGCAGTGCTAGAGATGGGGGACACGAGCAGTACTTC. Translated: CSARDGGHEQYF.

This clonotype was detected a few times. CDR3 DNA: TGTGCCAGCAGTTACAGGGCAAGAAACTTCTATGGCTACACCTTC. It specifies CASSYRARNFYGYTF. This chain links TRBV6-9 with TRBJ1-2; a possible D gene is TRBD1 (5 bases). The CDR3 spans 15 residues. Between the trimmed V and J ends, which lost 3 bases and 4 bases, there was a span of 15 bases. Germline lookup yields CDR1 MNHGY and CDR2 SVAAGI.

This clonotype has a count of ten or more. The chain is built from TRBV6-1 and TRBJ1-6; TRBD1 agrees at 7 bases. The CDR3 has 15 residues. J lost 7 bases, V lost 2 bases, and 5 bases had no gene match. Per the germline V gene, CDR1 is MNHNS and CDR2 is SASEGT. CDR3 residues: CASSEKTGRNSPLHF. DNA for the CDR3: TGTGCCAGCAGTGAAAAGACAGGGAGGAATTCACCCCTCCACTTT.

Concerning this clonotype: A read error may explain this, as a much larger clone is one base away. Here the CDR3 omits its conserved ending phenylalanine or tryptophan, so a read error is the likely source. J is TRBJ2-5 and V is TRBV11-2; TRBD2 matches at 9 bases. The germline V gene encodes CDR1 SGHAT and CDR2 FQNNGV. This CDR3 contains 15 residues. V lost 6 bases, J lost 3 bases, and 8 bases stayed unmatched. The CDR3 sequence is CASRQGLAGKETQYS. The DNA for the CDR3 is TGTGCCAGCAGACAGGGGCTAGCGGGGAAAGAGACCCAGTACTCC.

On this clonotype itself: One base away lies a much larger clone, so this may be a sequencing read error. The CDR3 ends on some other residue instead of the conserved phenylalanine or tryptophan, so this is likely a read error. V and J are TRBV12-3 or TRBV12-4 and TRBJ1-2; 7 bases fit TRBD1. This CDR3 has 15 amino acids. Trimming took 1 base from V and 5 from J; bases not matched to a gene: 7. The DNA for the CDR3 is TGTGCCAGCAGTTTAGGCAGGGGGTCTTCTTATGGCTACACCTCC. The encoded protein is CASSLGRGSSYGYTS.

The CDR3 region has the DNA TGTGCCAGCAGACCCGGATTCGGCACAGATACGCAGTATTTT. This sequence encodes CASRPGFGTDTQYF. V and J are TRBV2 and TRBJ2-3; D is unresolved. In germline, CDR1 is SNHLY, CDR2 FYNNEI. The CDR3 spans 14 residues. V dropped 6 bases and J dropped 1 base, with 11 bases sitting between them.

The CDR3 spells CSAPSPSGIIWRLYEQYF. The CDR3, as DNA: TGCAGTGCCCCGTCCCCTAGCGGGATAATTTGGCGTCTCTACGAGCAGTACTTC. The chain links TRBV20-1 to TRBJ2-7; TRBD2 agrees at 9 bases. Per the germline V gene, CDR1 is DFQATT and CDR2 is SNEGSKA (reference sequence). The V segment lost 6 bases and the J segment 3 bases; nucleotides outside the gene matches: 21. The CDR3 is made up of 18 amino acids.

The J gene is TRBJ1-1, the V gene TRBV29-1, with D uncertain. The CDR3 spans 11 residues. Germline lookup yields CDR1 SQVTM and CDR2 ANQGSEA. Trimming pared 6 bases from V and 5 bases from J, leaving 10 bases between. CDR3 DNA sequence: TGCAGCGTACCCCCGAGAACTGAAGCTTTCTTT. This gives the protein CSVPPRTEAFF.

This clonotype was seen a few times. The chain links TRBV18 to TRBJ2-5; tentatively, D is TRBD1 (6 bases). CDR1 and CDR2 from the germline V gene are KGHSH and LQKENI. CDR3 length: 13 residues. The V end lost 8 bases, the J end lost 2 bases, and 12 bases lay between the germline ends. The chain's CDR3 is CASHRDRQETQYF. As DNA, the CDR3 is TGTGCCAGCCACAGGGATCGGCAAGAGACCCAGTACTTC. Drawing the rest from reference TRBV18 and TRBJ2-5, the complete variable domain is NAGVMQNPRHLVRRRGQEARLRCSPMKGHSHVYWYRQLPEEGLKFMVYLQKENIIDESGMPKERFSAEFPKEGPSILRIQQVVRGDSAAYFCASHRDRQETQYFGPGTRLLVL.

This clonotype was observed at least ten times. The J gene is TRBJ2-7, the V gene TRBV27, with TRBD1 as a possible D gene (5 bases). Trimming stripped 1 base from V and 6 bases from J, with 13 bases between. Germline V gives CDR1 MNHEY, CDR2 SMNVEV (reference sequence). The CDR3 is 14 residues long. CDR3 nucleotides: TGTGCCAGCAGTTTATTCCCAGGGTTTCGCGAGCAGTACTTC. Its protein is CASSLFPGFREQYF.

This rearrangement joins TRBV7-2 to TRBJ2-1; TRBD1 or TRBD2 may be the D gene (5 bases each). This CDR3 comprises 13 residues. Trimming removed 6 bases at V and 8 bases at J, with 14 bases between. The germline gives CDR1 SGHTA, CDR2 FQGNSA. For the CDR3, the DNA is TGTGCCAGCAGGAGGGTGGGGGTGGATGAGCAGTTCTTC. Its protein is CASRRVGVDEQFF.

This clonotype was observed at least ten times. The rearrangement uses TRBV12-3 or TRBV12-4 and TRBJ2-7, with D uncertain. Trimming shortened V by 2 bases and J by 4 bases, and 9 bases separated the two germline ends. The CDR3 has 13 residues. CDR3 bases: TGTGCCAGCAGTTTATGGCAGGAGTACGAGCAGTACTTC. It encodes CASSLWQEYEQYF.

This clonotype has a count of ten or more. This chain connects TRBV20-1 to TRBJ2-7; D remains unclear. V lost 3 bases and J lost 7, with 13 bases in between. The CDR3 length is 12 residues. CDR1 and CDR2 (germline): DFQATT, SNEGSKA (reference sequence). The CDR3 DNA reads TGCAGTGCTAGGTTAAATCACGGGGAGCAGTACTTC. It is translated as CSARLNHGEQYF.

This clonotype showed up many times. The rearrangement links TRBV7-2 to TRBJ1-1, with D perhaps TRBD1 (6 bases). Trimming stripped 5 bases from V and 6 bases from J, with 16 bases between. Germline assignment: CDR1 SGHTA and CDR2 FQGNSA. The CDR3 loop spans 14 amino acids. This CDR3 is CASSRKGGGAEAFF. The CDR3 DNA reads TGTGCCAGCAGCCGAAAGGGGGGGGGGGCTGAAGCTTTCTTT.

This clonotype was observed at least ten times. The chain is built from TRBV28 and TRBJ1-2, with TRBD1 matching over 9 bases. Losses at the gene ends were 6 bases for V and 4 bases for J; bases not matched to a gene: 12. CDR3 length: 16 residues. Germline-derived CDR1 and CDR2 are MDHEN and SYDVKM. DNA for the CDR3: TGTGCCAGCAGCGAGTCCGGGACAGGGACAGCCTATGGCTACACCTTC. Translated: CASSESGTGTAYGYTF.

The gene calls are TRBV24-1 and TRBJ2-1; TRBD2 matches at 9 bases. V dropped 2 bases and J dropped 9; count of bases not matched to a gene: 4. CDR3 size: 14 residues. The germline V gene encodes CDR1 KGHDR and CDR2 SFDVKD. This chain's CDR3 is CATSDSGRGGEQFF. The CDR3 nucleotides are TGTGCCACCAGTGATTCGGGGCGGGGGGGTGAGCAGTTCTTC.

There are a few counts of this clonotype. The V and J genes are TRBV20-1 and TRBJ2-7; D may be TRBD1 or TRBD2 (5 bases each). Per the germline V gene, CDR1 is DFQATT and CDR2 is SNEGSKA (reference sequence). The CDR3 has 15 residues. Trimming removed 0 bases from V and 3 bases from J, with 15 bases in between. In DNA, the CDR3 is TGCAGTGCTAGAGATACTCAGGGAGTTAGCTACGAGCAGTACTTC. Protein: CSARDTQGVSYEQYF.

The V and J genes are TRBV6-5 and TRBJ2-2; no firm D call. V dropped 0 bases and J dropped 6 bases, with 11 bases sitting between them. The CDR3 sequence is 15 residues long. Per germline, CDR1 MNHEY and CDR2 SVGAGI. The CDR3, as DNA: TGTGCCAGCAGTTACTCGACCAGGTCGTCCGGGGAGCTGTTTTTT. This codes for CASSYSTRSSGELFF.

This clonotype was found many times. The chain joins TRBV9 to TRBJ2-1; 9 nucleotides align to TRBD2. Germline V gene data show CDR1 as SGDLS and CDR2 as YYNGEE. The trim removed 0 bases at V and 6 bases at J, leaving 7 bases unmatched. This CDR3 is 16 amino acids long. The CDR3 DNA follows: TGTGCCAGCAGCGTAGGTGTTAGCGGGAGAGGCAATGAGCAGTTCTTC. Its protein product is CASSVGVSGRGNEQFF.

At least ten counts were recorded for this clonotype. The chain joins TRBV6-1 to TRBJ1-2, with D maybe TRBD1 (6 bases). Germline V gene lookup returns CDR1 MNHNS and CDR2 SASEGT. This CDR3 spans 13 amino acids. V lost 2 bases and J 7 bases, leaving 11 bases between the germline ends. This chain's CDR3 is CASSESTGLGYTF. CDR3 nucleotides: TGTGCCAGCAGTGAATCAACAGGGCTTGGCTACACCTTC.

This clonotype has a count of ten or more. V and J are TRBV11-1 and TRBJ2-5; D gene ambiguous. The V and J ends lost 5 bases and 5 bases respectively, with 9 bases between them. Germline CDR1 and CDR2: SGHAT and FQDESV (reference sequence). This CDR3 has 12 residues. CDR3 in DNA: TGTGCCAGCAGCCCAGAAGGGGAGACCCAGTACTTC. This gives the protein CASSPEGETQYF.

This clonotype occurred many times. V and J are TRBV7-3 and TRBJ1-1; perhaps TRBD1 as D (6 bases). Germline CDR1 SGHTA, CDR2 FQGTGA. The CDR3 runs 14 residues. Between the trimmed V and J ends, which lost 3 bases and 4 bases, there was a span of 12 bases. The CDR3 coding sequence is TGTGCCAGCAGCTTCTCAGGGGAAGGCACTGAAGCTTTCTTT. As protein: CASSFSGEGTEAFF.

This clonotype was counted many times. The rearrangement joins TRBV28 to TRBJ1-4, with TRBD1 matching over 7 bases. Germline CDR1 MDHEN, CDR2 SYDVKM. The CDR3 consists of 15 residues. The J segment lost 7 bases and the V segment lost 6 bases, leaving 11 bases of the junction unmatched. This chain's CDR3 is CASRWSDREGEKLFF. The CDR3 DNA reads TGTGCCAGCAGATGGTCTGACAGGGAGGGTGAAAAACTGTTTTTT.